A single sample is the source of the 20 T cell receptor beta chains below, sequenced in a study of T cell repertoires and leukemia-associated antigens. Their target antigens are unknown. TCRdb redid the calling of the 5' RACE reads with MiXCR, one entry per CDR3 protein. The data hold 14,000 or so distinct CDR3 sequences, with 35% to 45% observed a single time. The sample consisted of CD3+ T cells sorted from blood and cultured. These receptors all come from a female donor in good health.

This clonotype ranks as medium-sized. J is TRBJ2-3 and V is TRBV29-1; TRBD1 is a possible D gene (7 bases). Germline lookup yields CDR1 SQVTM and CDR2 ANQGSEA. The V and J ends lost 3 bases and 1 base respectively, with 11 bases between them. The CDR3 is 14 amino acids. DNA of the CDR3: TGCAGCGTTGAGGGGGGACAGCGCACAGATACGCAGTATTTT. It encodes CSVEGGQRTDTQYF.

With respect to this clonotype: A much larger clone lies a single base off, so this may be a read error. The rearrangement joins TRBV12-3 or TRBV12-4 to TRBJ1-1, with 8 bases identical to TRBD1. J lost 6 bases, V lost 4 bases, and 7 bases had no gene match. This CDR3 contains 14 residues. CDR3 residues: CASSSGQGNAEAFF. For the CDR3, the DNA is TGTGCCAGCAGTTCCGGACAGGGAAACGCTGAAGCTTTCTTT.

This clonotype was counted a few times. The chain is built from TRBV7-6 and TRBJ1-5; no reliable D call. This CDR3 contains 14 residues. The V and J ends lost 1 base and 3 bases respectively, with 7 bases between them. Germline CDR1 is SGHVS and CDR2 is FNYEAQ. The CDR3 bases are TGTGCCAGCAGCTTAGATCCCAACAATCAGCCCCAGCATTTT. Translating it yields CASSLDPNNQPQHF.

This clonotype was counted only a few times. This chain links TRBV6-1 with TRBJ1-5; possibly TRBD1 for D (5 bases). Germline CDR1 reads MNHNS; CDR2 reads SASEGT. The V gene lost 8 bases and the J gene lost 3 bases, with 11 bases spanning the gap. The CDR3 is 13 amino acids. This chain's CDR3 is CASQGQNNQPQHF. The CDR3 DNA follows: TGTGCCAGCCAGGGTCAGAACAATCAGCCCCAGCATTTT.

This clonotype has more than one count but fewer than ten. The chain is built from TRBV9 and TRBJ2-1; 10 bases align to TRBD2. The CDR3 runs to 16 residues. The germline V gene encodes CDR1 SGDLS and CDR2 YYNGEE. The trim removed 3 bases at V and 1 base at J, leaving 4 bases unmatched. The CDR3 DNA is TGTGCCAGCAGCGCGCCTAGCGGGAGATCCTACAATGAGCAGTTCTTC. Encoded protein: CASSAPSGRSYNEQFF. Full variable domain (missing parts from reference TRBV9 and TRBJ2-1): DSGVTQTPKHLITATGQRVTLRCSPRSGDLSVYWYQQSLDQGLQFLIQYYNGEERAKGNILERFSAQQFPDLHSELNLSSLELGDSALYFCASSAPSGRSYNEQFFGPGTRLTVL.

This clonotype is judged medium-sized. The chain joins TRBV12-3 or TRBV12-4 to TRBJ2-3, with TRBD2 as a possible D gene (6 bases). V was clipped by 6 bases and J by 0 bases, with 10 bases between them. This CDR3 contains 14 residues. This CDR3 reads CASSLSGSTDTQYF. As DNA, the CDR3 is TGTGCCAGCAGCCTTAGCGGTAGCACAGATACGCAGTATTTT.

The V call is TRBV6-5, the J call TRBJ2-1; no reliable D call. CDR1 and CDR2 from the germline V gene are MNHEY and SVGAGI. This CDR3 is 16 amino acids long. Trimming left V 2 bases short and J 5 bases short, with 16 bases between. CDR3: CASSYGSPILHNEQFF. The CDR3 DNA reads TGTGCCAGCAGTTACGGATCGCCAATCCTGCACAATGAGCAGTTCTTC.

This clonotype is deemed medium-sized (0.01 to 0.1%). This chain uses TRBV5-1 with TRBJ1-2, with 9 bases that match TRBD1. Per the germline V gene, CDR1 is SGHRS and CDR2 is YFSETQ. The CDR3 extends over 15 amino acids. Unmatched junction bases numbered 6, after V lost 0 bases and J lost 6 bases. The CDR3 DNA sequence: TGCGCCAGCAGCTTGGACTCCGGGACAGGGAATGGCTACACCTTC. It encodes CASSLDSGTGNGYTF.

This clonotype was counted at least ten times. This chain joins TRBV7-9 and TRBJ2-4, with 13 bases lining up with TRBD2. V lost 2 bases and J lost 0; bases outside the gene matches: 4. The CDR3 loop spans 18 amino acids. Germline assignment: CDR1 SEHNR and CDR2 FQNEAQ (reference sequence). The CDR3, as DNA: TGTGCCAGCAGCTTATGGACTAGCGGGAGTACAGCCAAAAACATTCAGTACTTC. Residues: CASSLWTSGSTAKNIQYF.

The rearrangement links TRBV4-1 to TRBJ2-7, with TRBD2 matching over 8 bases. The CDR3 has 14 amino acids. After removal of 1 base from V and 4 bases from J, the junction contained 3 bases not matched to a gene. Looked up from germline, CDR1 is MGHRA and CDR2 is YSYEKL. CDR3 sequence reads: CASSQVPSGYEQYF. As DNA, the CDR3 is TGCGCCAGCAGCCAAGTACCTAGCGGGTACGAGCAGTACTTC.

On this clonotype itself: A read error may produce the germline difference seen at one junction end. The chain employs TRBV2 and TRBJ2-1; TRBD2 agrees at 8 bases. CDR1 SNHLY and CDR2 FYNNEI come from the germline V gene. The CDR3 totals 15 residues. In nucleotides, the CDR3 is TGTGCCAGCCGTGAACGGCGCGGGAGGAACGATGAGCAGTTCTTC. The encoded protein is CASRERRGRNDEQFF.

The sample holds one count of this clonotype. A read error may produce the germline difference seen at one junction end. V is TRBV5-1 and J is TRBJ2-6, with D possibly matching TRBD1 (5 bases). This CDR3 spans 14 amino acids. CDR1 SGHRS and CDR2 YFSETQ come from the germline V gene. CDR3 protein: CAKQWVVGANVQTF. CDR3 nucleotides: TGCGCCAAGCAGTGGGTGGTTGGGGCCAACGTCCAGACTTTC. The full variable domain, with the rest looked up from reference TRBV5-1 and TRBJ2-6, is KAGVTQTPRYLIKTRGQQVTLSCSPISGHRSVSWYQQTPGQGLQFLFEYFSETQRNKGNFPGRFSGRQFSNSRSEMNVSTLELGDSALYLCAKQWVVGANVQTFGAGSRLTVL.

This clonotype was counted between two and nine times. The chain employs TRBV3-1 and TRBJ2-7; TRBD1 matches 9 bases. The CDR3 sequence is 14 residues long. The V gene end was trimmed by 2 bases and the J gene end by 12 bases; junction bases not matched to a gene: 11. Germline V lookup: CDR1 LGHDT, CDR2 YNNKEL (reference sequence). The DNA of the CDR3 is TGTGCCAGCAGCCAATCAGAAGTCGGACAGGGGTTGTACTTC. It yields the protein CASSQSEVGQGLYF.

This clonotype is medium-sized (0.01 to 0.1%) within its sample. The genes are TRBV12-3 or TRBV12-4 and TRBJ2-7; D is possibly TRBD2 (6 bases). V was pared by 6 bases and J by 4 bases, with 13 bases between. This CDR3 has 13 amino acids. CDR3 protein: CASSGGILYEQYF. CDR3 bases: TGTGCCAGCAGCGGGGGAATCCTATACGAGCAGTACTTC.

Many counts were recorded for this clonotype. The chain uses TRBV9 and TRBJ2-1; a possible D gene is TRBD2 (6 bases). The ends were cut back, 4 bases at V and 8 bases at J, with 19 bases in the middle. The CDR3 is made up of 15 amino acids. Germline-derived CDR1 and CDR2 are SGDLS and YYNGEE. CDR3 protein: CASSPEGRPRDEQFF. The CDR3 coding sequence is TGTGCCAGCAGCCCAGAAGGGAGGCCTAGGGATGAGCAGTTCTTC.

The J gene is TRBJ1-1, the V gene TRBV29-1; the D gene is possibly TRBD1 (5 bases). CDR3 length: 13 residues. Trimming pared 6 bases from V and 0 bases from J, leaving 11 bases between. Germline V gene sequence: CDR1 SQVTM, CDR2 ANQGSEA. CDR3 sequence reads: CSVAGHMNTEAFF. CDR3 coding DNA: TGCAGCGTGGCAGGGCACATGAACACTGAAGCTTTCTTT.

In its sample, this clonotype is medium-sized (0.01 to 0.1%). V usage is TRBV20-1 and J usage is TRBJ2-6; D could derive from TRBD1 or TRBD2 (5 bases each). CDR1 is DFQATT and CDR2 is SNEGSKA in the germline V gene (reference sequence). Trimming cost V 5 bases and J 1 base, with 18 bases left between them. This CDR3 comprises 17 residues. The CDR3, as DNA: TGCAGTGCTCAACCGGGACCCAACCCTTCTGGGGCCAACGTCCTGACTTTC. As protein: CSAQPGPNPSGANVLTF.

CDR3 sequence reads: CASSSQVGAVNSPLHF. CDR3 sequence (DNA): TGTGCCAGCAGCTCCCAAGTAGGGGCGGTTAATTCACCCCTCCACTTT. V is TRBV7-2 and J is TRBJ1-6, with D possibly being TRBD1 (5 bases). Germline V CDR1 and CDR2: SGHTA, FQGNSA. The V end lost 4 bases, the J end lost 6 bases, and 16 bases lay between the germline ends. The CDR3 consists of 16 residues.

A single count supports this clonotype. The V and J genes are TRBV4-2 and TRBJ2-5; a possible D gene is TRBD1 (5 bases). Germline V CDR1 and CDR2: LGHNA, YNFKEQ. The CDR3 is 18 residues long. V lost 4 bases and J lost 4, with 25 bases in between. For the CDR3, the DNA is TGTGCCAGCAGCCCATCGGGTAGCAGCCAAGGGGCCCGAGAGACCCAGTACTTC. Amino acids: CASSPSGSSQGARETQYF.

V and J are TRBV2 and TRBJ2-2, with 8 bases fitting TRBD1. Losses at the gene ends were 7 bases for V and 8 bases for J; bases not matched to a gene: 6. CDR3 length equals 13 residues. CDR1 is SNHLY, CDR2 FYNNEI, per germline. CDR3: CASTTTGAGELFF. CDR3 DNA: TGTGCCAGCACCACGACAGGGGCGGGGGAGCTGTTTTTT.